A selection of T cell receptor beta chains follows, all from one sample in a study of human T cells and chemical hapten exposure. TCRdb fed the RACE reads into MiXCR, producing one record per CDR3 protein. The sample gives about 160,000 distinct CDR3 sequences, 25% to 35% of which show up once; around 2.3% is in the top ten. Material: whole blood, obtained in connection with sensitization to the hapten diphenylcyclopropenone (DPC). The receptors were sampled from a woman aged 18-30 years with alopecia areata. Some clones in this sample may be carry-over from other donors' samples. The CDR3 runs from the conserved cysteine through the conserved F or W. Each record gives: D gene, clone size, J gene, V gene, CDR3 DNA, CDR3 protein. A D gene is named only where the DNA matches it firmly. Clone size appears in some rows only: once, few, many, or a class for an expanded clone.

. . TRBJ2-7 TRBV4-1 TGCGCCAGCAGCCAAGTAAAGGGTGGGGTCTCCTACGAGCAGTACTTC CASSQVKGGVSYEQYF
TRBD2 once TRBJ2-3 TRBV29-1 TGCAGCGTTTACCTTAGCGGGAGGGCCACAGATACGCAGTATTTT CSVYLSGRATDTQYF
. . TRBJ2-7 TRBV6-2/TRBV6-3 TGTGCCAGCAGTTACTCGTCGCGGGGGCTTAAGTACGAGCAGTACTTC CASSYSSRGLKYEQYF
TRBD1 . TRBJ2-3 TRBV9 TGTGCCAGCAGCGTAGGAGGGACAGGGGGCTCAGATACGCAGTATTTT CASSVGGTGGSDTQYF
. once TRBJ2-1 TRBV5-1 TGCGCCAGTACGAACCGCAATGAGCAGTTCTTC CASTNRNEQFF
. few TRBJ2-7 TRBV6-2/TRBV6-3 TGTGCCAGCAGTTACTACCTCAACTACGAGCAGTACTTC CASSYYLNYEQYF
. . TRBJ1-2 TRBV27 TGTGCCAGCAGTTTCCTGGGGGGTGGCTACACCTTC CASSFLGGGYTF
. few TRBJ1-1 TRBV11-2 TGTGCCAGCACCCCGTTGGGAGTAGAAGCTTTCTTT CASTPLGVEAFF
. . TRBJ2-1 TRBV15 TGTGCCACCAGCGCCCGTCCGGTTGGCGTTGAGCAGTTCTTC CATSARPVGVEQFF
. . TRBJ2-3 TRBV7-2 TGTGCCAGCAGACCTAGCTGGGGGGGCGGGTTAGAGCAGTATTTT CASRPSWGGGLEQYF
TRBD1 . TRBJ1-1 TRBV4-1 TGCGCCAGCAGCCAAACAGGGACAGCTTACACTGAAGCTTTCTTT CASSQTGTAYTEAFF
. . TRBJ1-1 TRBV6-1 TGTGCCAGCGATGGATACACTGAAGCTTTCTTT CASDGYTEAFF
. . TRBJ2-7 TRBV20-1 TGCAGTGCTAGAGATCAGCCTCCGAGCTCCTACGAGCAGTACTTC CSARDQPPSSYEQYF
TRBD1 . TRBJ2-7 TRBV24-1 TGTGCCACCAGTGCCCAGGGGGACGAGCAGTACTTC CATSAQGDEQYF
. few TRBJ1-6 TRBV25-1 TGTGCCAGCAGTGAGGCGGATGAGGCCCTCCACTTT CASSEADEALHF
. . TRBJ1-1 TRBV29-1 TGCAGCGTTATCCTGAACACTGAAGCTTTCTTT CSVILNTEAFF
. . TRBJ2-4 TRBV25-1 TGTGCCAGCAGTGAACGAGACATTCAGTACTTC CASSERDIQYF
. few TRBJ2-2 TRBV29-1 TGCAGCGTTGAGGTGACGAACACCGGGGAGCTGTTTTTT CSVEVTNTGELFF
. few TRBJ2-7 TRBV2 TGTGCCAGCAGACCGGACGGGGGCTACGAGCAGTACTTC CASRPDGGYEQYF
TRBD1 . TRBJ1-1 TRBV12-5 TGTGCTAGTGGTTCGGGACAGCCTTACACTGAAGCTTTCTTT CASGSGQPYTEAFF
. few TRBJ2-4 TRBV5-1 TGCGCCAGCAGCTTGGAGGGGCGGAGTGTGGCCAAAAACATTCAGTACTTC CASSLEGRSVAKNIQYF
. . TRBJ1-1 TRBV2 TGTGCCAGCAGGTACACTGAAGCTTTCTTT CASRYTEAFF
TRBD2 once TRBJ2-1 TRBV4-1 TGCGCCAGCAGCCAAGTTCCGGCGGGAGGGCCATACAATGAGCAGTTCTTC CASSQVPAGGPYNEQFF
TRBD1 many TRBJ2-1 TRBV11-2 TGTGCCAGCAGCCCCAAGGGGGAAAATACAGGGGGCTATTTGGGTAATGAGCAGTTCTTC CASSPKGENTGGYLGNEQFF
. . TRBJ2-7 TRBV2 TGTGCCAGCAGTTACATATACGAGCAGTACTTC CASSYIYEQYF
. many TRBJ2-2 TRBV19 TGTGCCAGCGCCCGTGGACAGATGAACACCGGGGAGCTGTTTTTT CASARGQMNTGELFF
TRBD2 . TRBJ2-1 TRBV29-1 TGCAGCGTTTGGGAGGGTAACAATGAGCAGTTCTTC CSVWEGNNEQFF
. . TRBJ1-5 TRBV6-2/TRBV6-3 TGTGCCAGCAGCCGGGCAGGGCACCAGCCCCAGCATTTT CASSRAGHQPQHF
TRBD1 . TRBJ2-7 TRBV10-3 TGTGCCATCAGTGCGTCCGGGACAGTCGACTCCTACGAGCAGTACTTC CAISASGTVDSYEQYF